Shown below are 21 T cell receptor beta chains from a single sample sequenced in a study of blood T cell repertoires in COVID-19. Assay: immunoSEQ multiplex PCR; the TCRdb copy retains only in-frame clones and omits some. This table holds 200,000 to 300,000 clones, roughly 90% found once. The sample taken for sequencing was peripheral blood. The source of these receptors is a man aged 60-69 years with acute or convalescent COVID-19.

V gene TRBV6-5 combines with J gene TRBJ1-2; D possibly corresponds to TRBD1 (6 bases). Germline V gene sequence: CDR1 MNHEY, CDR2 SVGAGI. This CDR3 has 15 residues. Between the trimmed V and J ends, which lost 2 bases and 4 bases, there was a span of 14 bases. The CDR3 protein is CASSYDRQGIYGYTF. CDR3 nucleotide sequence: TGTGCCAGCAGTTACGATCGGCAGGGGATCTATGGCTACACCTTC.

This clone was observed a handful of times. This rearrangement joins TRBV7-9 to TRBJ2-5; TRBD1 agrees at 8 bases. Germline lookup yields CDR1 SEHNR and CDR2 FQNEAQ (reference sequence). The CDR3 has 12 amino acids. The ends lost 8 bases at V and 5 bases at J; junction bases unmatched: 4. The CDR3 DNA is TGTGCCAGCGGACAGGGATGGGAGACCCAGTACTTC. It translates to CASGQGWETQYF.

The rearrangement joins TRBV7-2 to TRBJ1-2; D may be TRBD1 (5 bases). V was cut by 5 bases and J by 3 bases, with 13 bases left in between. The CDR3 is 14 residues long. The germline V gene has CDR1 SGHTA and CDR2 FQGNSA. The CDR3 loop reads CASSPTPGDYGYTF. DNA for the CDR3: TGTGCCAGCAGCCCCACCCCGGGGGACTATGGCTACACCTTC.

The chain uses TRBV2 and TRBJ2-7, with D possibly being TRBD2 (5 bases). The CDR3 runs 14 residues. Between the trimmed V and J ends, which lost 3 bases and 2 bases, there was a span of 11 bases. Germline lookup yields CDR1 SNHLY and CDR2 FYNNEI. The CDR3 nucleotides read TGTGCCAGCAGTGAGGACTTAGACACCTACGAGCAGTACTTC. It translates to CASSEDLDTYEQYF.

The chain is built from TRBV19 and TRBJ2-2; no firm D call. CDR3 length: 14 amino acids. Trimming removed 10 bases from V and 0 bases from J, with 12 bases in between. The germline gives CDR1 LNHDA, CDR2 SQIVND (reference sequence). CDR3 sequence reads: CAIGARTNTGELFF. The CDR3 nucleotides are TGTGCCATAGGAGCTCGAACGAACACCGGGGAGCTGTTTTTT.

This rearrangement joins TRBV28 to TRBJ2-5, with TRBD2 matching 8 bases. Germline V gene data show CDR1 as MDHEN and CDR2 as SYDVKM. CDR3 size: 18 residues. Trimming removed 6 bases from V and 5 bases from J; junction bases left unmatched: 20. Here the CDR3 reads CASRAAGVGIWGGETQYF. The CDR3 DNA reads as TGTGCCAGCAGAGCAGCGGGAGTGGGGATATGGGGAGGGGAGACCCAGTACTTC.

The chain combines TRBV9 with TRBJ1-1; TRBD1 might be the D (5 bases). Between the trimmed V and J ends, which lost 4 bases and 5 bases, there was a span of 15 bases. The CDR3 covers 14 residues. CDR1 is SGDLS and CDR2 is YYNGEE in the germline V gene. The DNA of the CDR3 is TGTGCCAGCAGCCGCTCCAGGGTATTGACTGAAGCTTTCTTT. Protein: CASSRSRVLTEAFF.

The gene calls are TRBV18 and TRBJ1-1; weak D call: TRBD1 (5 bases). The germline V gene has CDR1 KGHSH and CDR2 LQKENI. The CDR3 consists of 17 residues. V lost 5 bases and J 4 bases, leaving 23 bases between the germline ends. The CDR3 reads CASSTPGLRVEVTEAFF. CDR3 nucleotides: TGTGCCAGCTCAACTCCGGGACTACGGGTCGAAGTCACTGAAGCTTTCTTT. The full variable domain, rest sourced from reference TRBV18 and TRBJ1-1, is NAGVMQNPRHLVRRRGQEARLRCSPMKGHSHVYWYRQLPEEGLKFMVYLQKENIIDESGMPKERFSAEFPKEGPSILRIQQVVRGDSAAYFCASSTPGLRVEVTEAFFGQGTRLTVV.

V usage is TRBV4-3 and J usage is TRBJ2-2, with D perhaps TRBD2 (6 bases). The V and J ends lost 0 bases and 4 bases respectively, with 9 bases between them. The CDR3 is 15 residues long. Per germline, CDR1 LGHNA and CDR2 YSLEER. CDR3 in amino acids: CASSQDTGSTGELFF. CDR3 nucleotide sequence: TGCGCCAGCAGCCAAGATACCGGGAGCACCGGGGAGCTGTTTTTT.

The count of this clone is one. CDR3 nucleotides: TGCGCCAGCAGCCAAGATAGGCCAGGGTATAGGAATGAGCAGTTCTTC. Translation gives CASSQDRPGYRNEQFF. The rearrangement links TRBV4-3 to TRBJ2-1, with D perhaps matching TRBD1 (5 bases). The CDR3 extends over 16 amino acids. Germline V gene lookup returns CDR1 LGHNA and CDR2 YSLEER. Trimming took off 0 bases at V and 7 bases at J, with 16 bases between the two ends.

V is TRBV7-8 and J is TRBJ2-2; TRBD2 matches 8 bases. Germline V gives CDR1 SGHVS, CDR2 FQNEAQ. This CDR3 has 15 residues. V was pared by 3 bases and J by 4 bases, with 4 bases of the junction left unmatched. The CDR3 coding sequence is TGTGCCAGCAGCTTGTTCGCGGGAGGCACCGGGGAGCTGTTTTTT. Translating gives CASSLFAGGTGELFF.

The chain recombines TRBV28 with TRBJ2-7; tentative D call: TRBD2 (5 bases). The germline gives CDR1 MDHEN, CDR2 SYDVKM. CDR3 size: 14 residues. V was clipped by 5 bases and J by 6 bases, with 17 bases between them. The CDR3: CASSGELVRPEQYF. In nucleotides, the CDR3 is TGTGCCAGCAGTGGGGAGTTGGTTCGGCCCGAGCAGTACTTC.

The chain uses TRBV2 and TRBJ2-3; TRBD2 matches at 9 bases. The CDR3 runs to 16 residues. V shed 2 bases, J shed 7 bases, and the junction held 10 bases outside the gene matches. Germline CDR1 and CDR2: SNHLY and FYNNEI. The CDR3 DNA is TGTGCCAGCAGTGAATTAGGGGGACTAGCTCGGAATACGCAGTATTTT. Its protein product is CASSELGGLARNTQYF.

In this sample, this clone turned up many times. The chain recombines TRBV6-5 with TRBJ2-7; tentative D call: TRBD2 (6 bases). CDR3 length equals 14 residues. CDR1 MNHEY and CDR2 SVGAGI come from the germline V gene. With 7 bases removed from V and 2 bases from J, the gap between germline ends came to 15 bases. CDR3 sequence reads: CASTGGAVAYEQYF. In DNA form, the CDR3 reads TGTGCCAGCACTGGCGGGGCCGTGGCCTACGAGCAGTACTTC.

The chain employs TRBV28 and TRBJ1-5; possibly TRBD1 for D (5 bases). The CDR3 is made up of 17 amino acids. Trimming pared 2 bases from V and 0 bases from J, leaving 14 bases between. Germline CDR1 reads MDHEN; CDR2 reads SYDVKM. CDR3 sequence: CASSLVQAGNSNQPQHF. CDR3 in DNA: TGTGCCAGCAGTTTAGTACAGGCAGGGAATAGCAATCAGCCCCAGCATTTT.

Only one count was recorded for this clone. At the DNA level, this CDR3 is encoded by other sequences in the same sample as well. The V and J genes are TRBV11-3 and TRBJ2-7; no definite D call. Germline V lookup: CDR1 SGHNT, CDR2 YENEEA. The CDR3 covers 11 residues. V was trimmed by 1 base and J by 5 bases, leaving 3 bases between them. Written as DNA, the CDR3 is TGTGCCAGCAGCTTAGTCGACGAGCAGTACTTC. It codes for CASSLVDEQYF.

This clone was observed a handful of times. The chain combines TRBV13 with TRBJ2-7, with 8 bases matching TRBD2. The ends lost 5 bases at V and 6 bases at J; junction bases unmatched: 12. Germline assignment: CDR1 PRHDT and CDR2 FYEKMQ (reference sequence). This CDR3 region has 15 residues. DNA of the CDR3: TGTGCCAGCAGCCCCCCCGGGACTAGAGCCCTCGAGCAGTACTTC. Its protein is CASSPPGTRALEQYF.

The V gene is TRBV19, the J gene TRBJ1-2; TRBD1 aligns across 7 bases. J was trimmed by 6 bases and V by 10 bases; bases with no gene match: 14. Germline V gene sequence: CDR1 LNHDA, CDR2 SQIVND (reference sequence). The CDR3 extends over 14 amino acids. CDR3 amino acids: CATKFQGDLHGYTF. The CDR3 DNA follows: TGTGCCACTAAGTTTCAGGGGGACTTGCATGGCTACACCTTC. The complete variable domain, with remaining parts taken from reference TRBV19 and TRBJ1-2, reads DGGITQSPKYLFRKEGQNVTLSCEQNLNHDAMYWYRQDPGQGLRLIYYSQIVNDFQKGDIAEGYSVSREKKESFPLTVTSAQKNPTAFYLCATKFQGDLHGYTFGSGTRLTVV.

V usage is TRBV5-5 and J usage is TRBJ2-1; D is uncertain. V lost 0 bases and J 0 bases, leaving 7 bases between the germline ends. The V gene's germline CDR1 is SGHKS and CDR2 YYEKEE (reference sequence). This CDR3 has 15 amino acids. CDR3 in amino acids: CASSLERSSYNEQFF. As DNA, the CDR3 is TGTGCCAGCAGCTTGGAGCGCAGCTCCTACAATGAGCAGTTCTTC. The full variable domain, its missing parts supplied by reference TRBV5-5 and TRBJ2-1, is DAGVTQSPTHLIKTRGQQVTLRCSPISGHKSVSWYQQVLGQGPQFIFQYYEKEERGRGNFPDRFSARQFPNYSSELNVNALLLGDSALYLCASSLERSSYNEQFFGPGTRLTVL.

This clone was seen more than once but under ten times. V usage is TRBV6-5 and J usage is TRBJ1-2; a weak D match, TRBD1 (5 bases). V lost 6 bases and J lost 7, with 18 bases in between. CDR1 and CDR2 (germline): MNHEY, SVGAGI. The CDR3 covers 14 residues. The CDR3 nucleotides read TGTGCCAGCAGAGCCCCCCAGGGAATGGGTGGCTACACCTTC. Translated, it gives CASRAPQGMGGYTF.

CDR3 DNA: TGTGCCAGCACCCTAGGACAGGTTCGGGGCGAGCAGTACTTC. Encoded protein: CASTLGQVRGEQYF. The genes are TRBV7-8 and TRBJ2-7; TRBD1 matches 7 bases. Germline CDR1 SGHVS, CDR2 FQNEAQ. The junction had 12 bases not matched to a gene; V was cut back by 7 bases and J by 6 bases. The CDR3 totals 14 residues.